Sequencing of this T cell receptor beta chain was carried out in a study of OX40 agonist ivuxolimab in advanced cancers. The CDR3 totals 13 residues. V was shortened by 5 bases and J by 8 bases, with 13 bases between the two germline ends. Per the germline V gene, CDR1 is LNHDA and CDR2 is SQIVND (reference sequence). Assay used: immunoSEQ multiplex PCR; TCRdb lists only in-frame clones, some missing. The data show roughly 90,000 clones, around 94% seen once. This specimen was CD4+ or CD8+ T cells sorted from blood, taken in a trial of the OX40 agonist ivuxolimab. V is TRBV19 and J is TRBJ2-1; the D gene is possibly TRBD1 (6 bases). The source is an adult with an advanced solid tumor such as melanoma, head and neck, liver or kidney cancer. The CDR3 reads CASSETQGDEQFF. CDR3 sequence (DNA): TGTGCCAGTAGTGAGACACAGGGCGATGAGCAGTTCTTC.